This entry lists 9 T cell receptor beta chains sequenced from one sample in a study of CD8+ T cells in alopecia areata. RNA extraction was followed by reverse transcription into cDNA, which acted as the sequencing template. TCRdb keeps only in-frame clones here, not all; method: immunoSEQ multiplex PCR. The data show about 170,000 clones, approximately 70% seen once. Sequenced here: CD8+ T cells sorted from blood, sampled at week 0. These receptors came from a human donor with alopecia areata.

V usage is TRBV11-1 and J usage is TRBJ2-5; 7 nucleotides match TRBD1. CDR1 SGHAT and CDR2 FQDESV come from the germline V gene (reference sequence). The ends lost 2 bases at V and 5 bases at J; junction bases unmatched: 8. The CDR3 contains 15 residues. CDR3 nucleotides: TGTGCCAGCAGCTTATGGACAGGAGGCGGTGAGACCCAGTACTTC. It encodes CASSLWTGGGETQYF.

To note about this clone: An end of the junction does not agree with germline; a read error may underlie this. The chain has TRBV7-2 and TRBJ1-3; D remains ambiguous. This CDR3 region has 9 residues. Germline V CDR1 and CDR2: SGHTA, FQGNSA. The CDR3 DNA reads TGTGCCAGCAGCCCGCCGGAGAATTTT. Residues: CASSPPENF.

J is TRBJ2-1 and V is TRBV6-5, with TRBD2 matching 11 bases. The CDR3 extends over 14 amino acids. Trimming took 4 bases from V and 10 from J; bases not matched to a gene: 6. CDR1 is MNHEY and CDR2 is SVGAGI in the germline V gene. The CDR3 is CASSFSGGASEQFF. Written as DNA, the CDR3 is TGTGCCAGCAGTTTTAGCGGGGGGGCATCCGAGCAGTTCTTC.

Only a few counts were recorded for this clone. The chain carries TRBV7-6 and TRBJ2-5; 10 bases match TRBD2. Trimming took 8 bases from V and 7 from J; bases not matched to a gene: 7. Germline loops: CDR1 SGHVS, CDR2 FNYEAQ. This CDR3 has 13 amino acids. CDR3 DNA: TGTGCCAGCCTGCGGACTAGCGGAGGGACCCAGTACTTC. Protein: CASLRTSGGTQYF.

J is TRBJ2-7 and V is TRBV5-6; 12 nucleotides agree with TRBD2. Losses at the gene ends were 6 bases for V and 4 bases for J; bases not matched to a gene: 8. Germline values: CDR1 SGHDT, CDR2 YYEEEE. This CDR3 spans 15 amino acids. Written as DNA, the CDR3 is TGTGCCAGCAACCCTGGACTAGCGGGGCTGTACGAGCAGTACTTC. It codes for CASNPGLAGLYEQYF. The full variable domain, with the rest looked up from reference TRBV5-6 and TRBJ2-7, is DAGVTQSPTHLIKTRGQQVTLRCSPKSGHDTVSWYQQALGQGPQFIFQYYEEEERQRGNFPDRFSGHQFPNYSSELNVNALLLGDSALYLCASNPGLAGLYEQYFGPGTRLTVT.

Written as DNA, the CDR3 is TGTGCCAGCAGCTTAGCAGGGACAGGTTACCAGCCCCAGCATTTT. Protein sequence: CASSLAGTGYQPQHF. The V call is TRBV7-8, the J call TRBJ1-5; TRBD1 matches at 8 bases. V shed 0 bases, J shed 7 bases, and the junction held 5 bases outside the gene matches. Germline CDR1 SGHVS, CDR2 FQNEAQ. This CDR3 has 15 residues.

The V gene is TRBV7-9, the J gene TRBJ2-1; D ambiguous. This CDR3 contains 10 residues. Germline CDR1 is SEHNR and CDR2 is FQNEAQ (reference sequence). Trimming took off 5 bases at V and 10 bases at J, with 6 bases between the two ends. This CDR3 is CASSGTEQFF. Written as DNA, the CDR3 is TGTGCCAGCAGCGGCACCGAGCAGTTCTTC.

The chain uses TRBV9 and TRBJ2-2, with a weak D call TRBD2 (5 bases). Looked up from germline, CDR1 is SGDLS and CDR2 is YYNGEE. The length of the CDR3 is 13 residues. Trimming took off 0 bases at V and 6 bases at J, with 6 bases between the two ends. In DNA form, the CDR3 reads TGTGCCAGCAGCGTAGGAGGGTCCGGGGAGCTGTTTTTT. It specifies CASSVGGSGELFF.

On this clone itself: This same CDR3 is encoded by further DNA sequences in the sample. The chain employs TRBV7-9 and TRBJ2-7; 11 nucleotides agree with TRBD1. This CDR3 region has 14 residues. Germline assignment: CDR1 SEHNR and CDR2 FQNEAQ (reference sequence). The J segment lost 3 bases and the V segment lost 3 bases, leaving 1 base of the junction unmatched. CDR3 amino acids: CASSFGTGGYEQYF. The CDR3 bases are TGTGCCAGCAGCTTTGGGACAGGGGGCTACGAGCAGTACTTC.